The 9 T cell receptor beta chains presented below share a single source sample, sequenced in a study of regulatory T cells in long-lasting Graves disease. Combining iRepertoire HTBI primers with Arm-PCR of CDR3 regions, the authors built TCR beta libraries. TCRdb itself ran the multiplex PCR reads through MiXCR, one entry per CDR3 protein. Found here are 400,000 to 450,000 distinct CDR3 sequences, about a quarter of them singletons; the top ten hold around 24%. Time point reported: persistent/refractory GD, antithyroid drugs over 5 years with positive TRAb. Following extraction of RNA from PBMCs, that RNA was used to make the TCR library. The sample in question was peripheral blood mononuclear cells (PBMCs), obtained when the disease was refractory, from a patient treated with antithyroid drugs. The source is a female donor with Graves disease.

This clonotype has a single count. One end of the junction varies from germline; a read error may be responsible. The chain recombines TRBV15 with TRBJ2-2; 10 nucleotides agree with TRBD2. Germline V gene data show CDR1 as LNHNV and CDR2 as YYDKDF (reference sequence). CDR3 length: 16 residues. This chain's CDR3 is CATSREPSGRTGGLFF. In DNA, the CDR3 is TGTGCCACCAGCAGAGAGCCTAGCGGGAGAACCGGGGGGCTGTTTTTT.

The V gene is TRBV4-1, the J gene TRBJ1-2; D is unclear. Trimming cost V 2 bases and J 5 bases, with 12 bases left between them. Germline CDR1 MGHRA, CDR2 YSYEKL. The CDR3 extends over 14 amino acids. The CDR3 nucleotides are TGCGCCAGCAGCCAAAACCTTGAGGGTTATGGCTACACCTTC. This gives the protein CASSQNLEGYGYTF.

In its sample, this clonotype was seen many times. The chain links TRBV6-5 to TRBJ2-7, with 7 bases fitting TRBD2. V shed 1 base, J shed 3 bases, and the junction held 3 bases outside the gene matches. This CDR3 comprises 14 residues. Germline V gene lookup returns CDR1 MNHEY and CDR2 SVGAGI. In DNA form, the CDR3 reads TGTGCCAGCAGTTACTTAGCGGGTTACTACGAGCAGTACTTC. Translation gives CASSYLAGYYEQYF.

This clonotype was counted at least ten times. This rearrangement joins TRBV28 to TRBJ1-2, with D possibly TRBD1 on 6 matching bases. Between the trimmed V and J ends, which lost 6 bases and 4 bases, there was a span of 9 bases. This CDR3 region has 12 residues. Germline loops: CDR1 MDHEN, CDR2 SYDVKM. DNA of the CDR3: TGTGCCAGCAGGGGGGGGGCCTATGGCTACACCTTC. Amino acid sequence: CASRGGAYGYTF.

This clonotype appeared many times. The J gene is TRBJ2-7, the V gene TRBV7-2; D uncertain. The germline CDR1 and CDR2 sequences are SGHTA and FQGNSA. CDR3 length: 13 residues. V shed 6 bases and J shed 5 bases, with 14 bases lying between them. CDR3 DNA sequence: TGTGCCAGCAGGCTCCCGCCTTATAACGAGCAGTACTTC. Translated, it gives CASRLPPYNEQYF.

This clonotype appeared many times. This chain joins TRBV5-1 and TRBJ1-6; D unresolved. V was pared by 0 bases and J by 6 bases, with 10 bases between. CDR3 length: 15 amino acids. Germline CDR1 SGHRS, CDR2 YFSETQ. The CDR3 DNA follows: TGCGCCAGCAGCTTGGGGGAGTACGGTAATTCACCCCTCCACTTT. Residues: CASSLGEYGNSPLHF.

The V call is TRBV6-5, the J call TRBJ2-1; 9 bases are a match to TRBD2. Per the germline V gene, CDR1 is MNHEY and CDR2 is SVGAGI. The V and J ends lost 1 base and 9 bases, in that order; junction bases with no gene match: 10. CDR3 length: 16 amino acids. CDR3 sequence (DNA): TGTGCCAGCAGTTACTGGAGGGCTAGCGGGAAGAGTGAGCAGTTCTTC. Its protein product is CASSYWRASGKSEQFF.

This clonotype was seen many times. The chain joins TRBV15 to TRBJ1-4; D is undetermined. The CDR3 spans 16 residues. V shed 0 bases and J shed 8 bases, with 16 bases lying between them. Germline V gene sequence: CDR1 LNHNV, CDR2 YYDKDF (reference sequence). DNA of the CDR3: TGTGCCACCAGCAGAGATTTGGCGGGGAGCGGGGAAAAACTGTTTTTT. This sequence encodes CATSRDLAGSGEKLFF.

J is TRBJ2-5 and V is TRBV5-1, with D tentatively TRBD1 or TRBD2 (6 bases each). Trimming stripped 4 bases from V and 0 bases from J, with 13 bases between. Germline CDR1 is SGHRS and CDR2 is YFSETQ. The length of the CDR3 is 15 residues. CDR3 DNA: TGCGCCAGCAGCAGGGGGGTAGTAGACCAAGAGACCCAGTACTTC. Translating gives CASSRGVVDQETQYF. Full variable domain (rest looked up from reference TRBV5-1 and TRBJ2-5): KAGVTQTPRYLIKTRGQQVTLSCSPISGHRSVSWYQQTPGQGLQFLFEYFSETQRNKGNFPGRFSGRQFSNSRSEMNVSTLELGDSALYLCASSRGVVDQETQYFGPGTRLLVL.